This T cell receptor beta chain was observed in a study of breast tumors, draining lymph nodes, adjacent tissues. Study-wide points: Data fit most tumor T cells coming from lymph node, expanding in tumor. Tumor and nontumor repertoires were significantly more similar in luminal-like than in basal-like breast cancer. Compared with lymph nodes, tumors were less diverse; compared with nontumor tissue, more. Data only fit, rather than demonstrated, lymph node origin of most tumor T cells.

The lymph nodes were axillary draining lymph nodes from breast cancer patients. In its sample, this clonotype was seen many times. No antigen is known for it. CDR1 is DFQATT and CDR2 is SNEGSKA in the germline V gene (reference sequence). The CDR3 covers 17 residues. With 1 base clipped from V and 5 bases from J, the junction kept 13 bases outside the gene matches. Each CDR3 protein gets one entry after TCRdb re-called the multiplex PCR reads with MiXCR. The sample holds about 230,000 distinct CDR3 sequences, 32% seen once. Sequenced: axillary lymph node tissue. This TCR was sampled from a female donor with breast cancer. Some clones in this sample may be carry-over from other donors' samples. This chain links TRBV20-1 with TRBJ1-5; 8 bases line up with TRBD1. The CDR3 coding sequence is TGCAGTGCTAGAGGGGGCCAGGGACAGGCCTTCTATCAGCCCCAGCATTTT. Its translation: CSARGGQGQAFYQPQHF.